This T cell receptor beta chain was recorded in a study of blood T cell repertoires in COVID-19. Study overall: The United States, Italy and Spain provided the acute and convalescent COVID-19 samples. PBMCs, B-cell-depleted T cells, or T cells provided the cDNA or gDNA that made up the material.

In the study's own analysis: Estimates of nucleated cell counts were drawn from the amplification of reference gene primers. Clones were sequenced by immunoSEQ multiplex PCR, and TCRdb holds only the in-frame ones, with some missing. V and J calls and clone size are those listed in that table; D and trimming were worked out from the DNA. The sample includes around 250,000 clones, over 75% of them seen just once. This clone was seen more than once but under ten times. This CDR3 region has 13 residues. CDR1 and CDR2 (germline): SGHNT, YYREEE (reference sequence). Losses at the gene ends were 5 bases for V and 10 bases for J; bases not matched to a gene: 8. The age range of participants was about 18 to 100 years, with residence in about two dozen US areas.

The chain employs TRBV5-4 and TRBJ2-1; TRBD2 matches 8 bases. The sequencing sample was made of PBMCs or T cells enriched from blood (not recorded which). The receptor's source is a woman aged 40 to 50 who had been exposed to COVID-19. For the CDR3, the DNA is TGTGCCAGCAGTTACGGGGGGGCAGGGGAGCAGTTCTTC. Protein product: CASSYGGAGEQFF.